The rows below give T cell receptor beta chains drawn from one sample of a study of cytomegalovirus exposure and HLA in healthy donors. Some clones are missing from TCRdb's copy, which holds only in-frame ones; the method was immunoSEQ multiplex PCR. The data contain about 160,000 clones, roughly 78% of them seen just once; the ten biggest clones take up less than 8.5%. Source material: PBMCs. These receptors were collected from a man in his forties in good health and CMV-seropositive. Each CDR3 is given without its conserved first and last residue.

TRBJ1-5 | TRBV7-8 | ASSPREATGQPQH
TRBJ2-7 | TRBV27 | ASSIGAGPYEQY
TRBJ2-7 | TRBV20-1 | SAKGGYEQY
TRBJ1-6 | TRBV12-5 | ASGQGPNSPLH
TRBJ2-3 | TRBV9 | ASSGRGGASTDTQY
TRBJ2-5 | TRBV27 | ASGGLAGDLGETQY
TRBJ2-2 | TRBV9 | ASSVPAGANTGELF
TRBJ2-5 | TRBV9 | ASSVEGQTPRETQY
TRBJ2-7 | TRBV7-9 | ASSALAGTGGEQY
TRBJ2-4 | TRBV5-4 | ASSPAGAKNIQY
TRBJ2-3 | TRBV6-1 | ASSQGAHVTDTQY
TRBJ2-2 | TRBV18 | ASSPNMAGAGELF
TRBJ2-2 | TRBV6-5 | ATCSPNTGELF
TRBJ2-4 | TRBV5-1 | ASSLVRVED
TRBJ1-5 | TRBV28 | ATTNGGGGGNQPQH
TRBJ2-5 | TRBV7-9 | ASSNGGPETQY
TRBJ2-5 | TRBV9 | ASSVAAGGRETQY
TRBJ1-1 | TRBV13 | ASSLEGNWAEAF
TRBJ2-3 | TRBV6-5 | ASRTGMSTDTQY
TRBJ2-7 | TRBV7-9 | ASSPLDRAYEQY
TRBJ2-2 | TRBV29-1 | SVRPGQVTTGELF
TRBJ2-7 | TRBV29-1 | SVVQGGYEQY
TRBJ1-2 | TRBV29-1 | SVVTGPGYT
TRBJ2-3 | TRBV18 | ASSPGGSITDTQY
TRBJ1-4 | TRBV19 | ASSTRRDNEKLF
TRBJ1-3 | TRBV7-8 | ASSLSSRGQGGIPGNTIY
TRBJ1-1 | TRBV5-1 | ASSWGQGSEAF
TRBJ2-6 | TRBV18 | ASSQGTGTSGANVLT
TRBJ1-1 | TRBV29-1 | SAPLGKGHCEAF
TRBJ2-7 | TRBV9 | ASSDSITYEQY
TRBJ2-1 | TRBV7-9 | ASSSPSGGAWYNEQF
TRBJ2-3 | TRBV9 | ASSPPGQRADTQY
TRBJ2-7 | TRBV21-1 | ASSKTGQRGHEQY
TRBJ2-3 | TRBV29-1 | SAARTSGFSTDTQY
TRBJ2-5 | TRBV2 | ASTRDRAQTQY
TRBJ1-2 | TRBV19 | ASSESNNYGYT
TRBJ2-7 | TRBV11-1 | ASSNGPLQY
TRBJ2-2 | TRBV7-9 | STRAGGPVGELF
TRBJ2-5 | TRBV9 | ASSPLGGPQY
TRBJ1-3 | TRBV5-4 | ASSLPRGLSGNTIY
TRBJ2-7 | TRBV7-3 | ASSLQASGSYEQY
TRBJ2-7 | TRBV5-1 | ASSKTGTYEQY
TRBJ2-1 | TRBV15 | ATSRGGPANEQF
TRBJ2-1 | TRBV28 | ASTYYNEQF
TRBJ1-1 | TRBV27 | ASIRRTPRTGNTEAF
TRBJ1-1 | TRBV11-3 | ASKSRGDTEAF
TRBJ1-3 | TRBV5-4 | ASSRTGLGNTIY
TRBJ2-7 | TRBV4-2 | ASSHNRDRTYEQY
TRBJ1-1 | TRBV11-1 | ASRRQQEWDTEAF
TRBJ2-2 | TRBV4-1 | ASSQDRLAGGMNTGELF
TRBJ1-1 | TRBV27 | ASSFKRNTEAF
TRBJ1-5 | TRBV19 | ASRKQGSNQPQH
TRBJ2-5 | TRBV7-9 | ASSGPEETQY
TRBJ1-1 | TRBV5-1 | ASSSLGGVGTEAF
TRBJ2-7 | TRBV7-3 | ASSLKGAGTLGDEQY
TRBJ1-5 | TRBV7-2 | ASSLRGGDQPQH
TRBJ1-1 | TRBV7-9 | ASSFSSDSLV